The rows below give T cell receptor beta chains drawn from one sample of a study of T cell responses to AZD1222 COVID-19 vaccine. Clones were read by immunoSEQ multiplex PCR, and TCRdb kept only the in-frame ones, dropping some. The profile covers around 110,000 clones, with more than 85% appearing a single time and 7.5% taken by the ten largest. The specimen was peripheral blood, collected on day 0 of AZD1222 vaccination. The receptors were sampled from an adult in good health. Each CDR3 is given with its conserved first and last residue. Each record gives: V gene, D gene, J gene, clone size, CDR3 DNA, CDR3 protein. A D gene is named only where the DNA matches it firmly. Only part of the rows carry a size: once, few, many, or a class if the clone is expanded.

v_gene: TRBV28; d_gene: NA; j_gene: TRBJ2-1; abundance: NA; CDR3nt: TGTGCCAGCAGTTTCTCTGGGTTTGGGACCAACGGCAATGAGCAGTTCTTC; CDR3aa: CASSFSGFGTNGNEQFF
v_gene: TRBV5-6; d_gene: NA; j_gene: TRBJ2-1; abundance: NA; CDR3nt: TGTGCCAGCAGTTCCCCCCTGGGCGGGGGCCCCCAAAGTCTGTTCTTC; CDR3aa: CASSSPLGGGPQSLFF
v_gene: TRBV28; d_gene: NA; j_gene: TRBJ1-1; abundance: once; CDR3nt: TGTGCCAGCTCGCCATGGAGGCCTGAAGCTTTCTTT; CDR3aa: CASSPWRPEAFF
v_gene: TRBV11-3; d_gene: TRBD1; j_gene: TRBJ2-2; abundance: NA; CDR3nt: TGTGCCAGCAGCTTACGGGACAGGGATATTTACACCGGGGAGCTGTTTTTT; CDR3aa: CASSLRDRDIYTGELFF
v_gene: TRBV30; d_gene: NA; j_gene: TRBJ2-1; abundance: NA; CDR3nt: TGTGCCTGGATCCGGACACTGGGCAATGAGCAGTTCTTC; CDR3aa: CAWIRTLGNEQFF
v_gene: TRBV7-2; d_gene: TRBD2; j_gene: TRBJ2-5; abundance: NA; CDR3nt: TGTGCCAGCAGCTTGGTAGCGGGGAATCAAGAGACCCAGTACTTC; CDR3aa: CASSLVAGNQETQYF
v_gene: TRBV5-6; d_gene: NA; j_gene: TRBJ1-2; abundance: few; CDR3nt: TGTGCCAGCAGCTTAGGGCCGACAGCCATTGGCTACACCTTC; CDR3aa: CASSLGPTAIGYTF
v_gene: TRBV6-4; d_gene: TRBD2; j_gene: TRBJ2-2; abundance: NA; CDR3nt: TGTGCCAGCAGACCGGGACTAGGTGCCGGGGAGCTGTTTTTT; CDR3aa: CASRPGLGAGELFF
v_gene: TRBV29-1; d_gene: NA; j_gene: TRBJ1-1; abundance: few; CDR3nt: TGCAGCGTTGGGTCAGGGGAGTTCACTGAAGCTTTCTTT; CDR3aa: CSVGSGEFTEAFF
v_gene: TRBV7-9; d_gene: TRBD2; j_gene: TRBJ2-3; abundance: NA; CDR3nt: TGTGCCAGCAGCTTAGCGGGGAGGGCCACAGATACGCAGTATTTT; CDR3aa: CASSLAGRATDTQYF
v_gene: TRBV5-1; d_gene: NA; j_gene: TRBJ2-3; abundance: NA; CDR3nt: TGCGCCAGCACCAACTTGGGACCTCCATGGGATACGCAGTATTTT; CDR3aa: CASTNLGPPWDTQYF
v_gene: TRBV6-2/TRBV6-3; d_gene: NA; j_gene: TRBJ2-7; abundance: few; CDR3nt: TGTGCCAGCAGTGTGGGGCAGGGCCCCTACGAGCAGTACTTC; CDR3aa: CASSVGQGPYEQYF
v_gene: TRBV28; d_gene: NA; j_gene: TRBJ1-1; abundance: few; CDR3nt: TGTGCCAGCAGTACCCCTACAGGACTTGAAGCTTTCTTT; CDR3aa: CASSTPTGLEAFF
v_gene: TRBV5-5; d_gene: NA; j_gene: TRBJ2-5; abundance: NA; CDR3nt: TGTGCCAGCAGCTTGGCCATTAGCCAGGAGACCCAGTACTTC; CDR3aa: CASSLAISQETQYF